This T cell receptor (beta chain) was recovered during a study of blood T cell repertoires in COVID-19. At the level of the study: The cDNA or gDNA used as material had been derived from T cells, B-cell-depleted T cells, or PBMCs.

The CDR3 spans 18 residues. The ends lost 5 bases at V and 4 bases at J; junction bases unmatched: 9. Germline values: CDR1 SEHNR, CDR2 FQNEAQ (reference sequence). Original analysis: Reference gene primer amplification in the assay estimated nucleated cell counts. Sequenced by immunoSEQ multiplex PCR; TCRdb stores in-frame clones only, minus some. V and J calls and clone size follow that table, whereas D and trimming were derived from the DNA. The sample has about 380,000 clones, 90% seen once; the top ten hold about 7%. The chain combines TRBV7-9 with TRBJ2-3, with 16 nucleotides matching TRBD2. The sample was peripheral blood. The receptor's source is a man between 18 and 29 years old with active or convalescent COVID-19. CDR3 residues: CASSGGTSGRAGADTQYF. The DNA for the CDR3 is TGTGCCAGCAGCGGAGGGACTAGCGGGAGGGCCGGGGCAGATACGCAGTATTTT.